The next 27 T cell receptor beta chains were all read from a single sample in a study of blood T cell repertoires in COVID-19. Sequencing was performed with immunoSEQ multiplex PCR; in TCRdb, only in-frame clones are kept and a portion is missing. Of over 300,000 clones listed, over 70% are singletons. The sequencing input was peripheral blood. The receptor source for this set is a woman between 45 and 65 years old with acute or convalescent COVID-19.

This clone was detected a few times. The rearrangement links TRBV29-1 to TRBJ2-3; tentative D call: TRBD2 (6 bases). V gave up 1 base and J gave up 0 bases, with 11 bases separating them. Germline V gives CDR1 SQVTM, CDR2 ANQGSEA. The CDR3 contains 15 residues. The CDR3 sequence is CSVEGQSGSTDTQYF. CDR3 DNA: TGCAGCGTTGAAGGACAGAGCGGGAGCACAGATACGCAGTATTTT.

CDR3 DNA: TGCGCCAGCAGCCCTATAGGGGGGGCCTGGGATACGCAGTATTTT. Translated: CASSPIGGAWDTQYF. This sequence joins TRBV4-1 and TRBJ2-3; tentatively, D is TRBD2 (7 bases). V lost 4 bases and J lost 6, with 17 bases in between. Germline-derived CDR1 and CDR2 are MGHRA and YSYEKL. The CDR3 totals 15 residues.

This chain joins TRBV7-9 and TRBJ2-7; tentative D call: TRBD1 (6 bases). This CDR3 region has 12 residues. V was shortened by 5 bases and J by 4 bases, with 9 bases between the two germline ends. The germline V gene has CDR1 SEHNR and CDR2 FQNEAQ (reference sequence). In nucleotides, the CDR3 is TGTGCCAGCAGCCAAGGACAGTACGAGCAGTACTTC. Its protein product is CASSQGQYEQYF.

The chain uses TRBV7-6 and TRBJ2-1, with 7 bases that match TRBD2. Germline loops: CDR1 SGHVS, CDR2 FNYEAQ. Trimming cost V 0 bases and J 7 bases; bases outside gene matches: 6. This CDR3 is built from 15 residues. The CDR3 here is CASSLAWGGRNEQFF. CDR3 DNA: TGTGCCAGCAGCTTAGCGTGGGGGGGTAGAAATGAGCAGTTCTTC.

The chain couples TRBV9 to TRBJ2-1, with 13 positions matching TRBD2. The CDR3 is made up of 15 amino acids. CDR1 SGDLS and CDR2 YYNGEE come from the germline V gene. Trimming cost V 4 bases and J 6 bases; bases outside gene matches: 4. The chain's CDR3 is CASSLRTSGGNEQFF. CDR3 bases: TGTGCCAGCAGCTTACGGACTAGCGGGGGCAATGAGCAGTTCTTC.

The chain carries TRBV7-9 and TRBJ2-1, with D possibly being TRBD2 (5 bases). The CDR3 extends over 11 amino acids. With 5 bases removed from V and 16 bases from J, the gap between germline ends came to 15 bases. Looked up from germline, CDR1 is SEHNR and CDR2 is FQNEAQ (reference sequence). In nucleotides, the CDR3 is TGTGCCAGCAGCACGGCCCTAGCAACCTTCTTC. Encoded protein: CASSTALATFF.

The rearrangement uses TRBV30 and TRBJ1-1; D gene unclear. Looked up from germline, CDR1 is GTSNPN and CDR2 is SVGIG (reference sequence). V was cut by 5 bases and J by 1 base, with 8 bases left in between. The CDR3 runs to 12 residues. In nucleotides, the CDR3 is TGTGCCTGGGGGAGGAAGAACACTGAAGCTTTCTTT. It yields the protein CAWGRKNTEAFF.

The V call is TRBV3-1 (or the pseudogene TRBV3-2), the J call TRBJ2-1; possible D gene TRBD1, 6 bases. The CDR3 sequence is 14 residues long. The V end lost 1 base, the J end lost 5 bases, and 9 bases lay between the germline ends. Germline V gene data show CDR1 as LGHDT and CDR2 as YNNKEL (reference sequence). CDR3 coding DNA: TGTGCCAGCAGCCAAGGTGGACAGAACAATGAGCAGTTCTTC. Amino acids: CASSQGGQNNEQFF.

The rearrangement links TRBV27 to TRBJ1-1; D is perhaps TRBD1 (5 bases). From germline, CDR1 is MNHEY and CDR2 SMNVEV (reference sequence). V lost 4 bases and J lost 1, with 16 bases in between. CDR3 length equals 16 residues. The CDR3 is CASSSLRGGGNTEAFF. The CDR3 DNA reads TGTGCCAGCAGTTCGCTCCGGGGCGGGGGGAACACTGAAGCTTTCTTT.

The chain joins TRBV5-1 to TRBJ2-3, with TRBD2 matching over 10 bases. Germline CDR1 SGHRS, CDR2 YFSETQ. The junction had 8 bases not matched to a gene; V was cut back by 2 bases and J by 5 bases. The CDR3 spans 16 residues. The CDR3 loop reads CASSLAGGLPGDTQYF. DNA for the CDR3: TGCGCCAGCAGCTTAGCGGGAGGGCTTCCTGGAGATACGCAGTATTTT.

This chain uses TRBV5-1 with TRBJ2-2; TRBD1 matches 9 bases. This CDR3 is built from 15 residues. V shed 4 bases, J shed 5 bases, and the junction held 6 bases outside the gene matches. In germline, CDR1 is SGHRS, CDR2 YFSETQ. The CDR3 loop is CASSRGQGWTGELFF. The CDR3 DNA reads TGCGCCAGCAGCCGGGGACAGGGCTGGACCGGGGAGCTGTTTTTT.

The rearrangement uses TRBV11-2 and TRBJ1-1; the D gene is possibly TRBD1 (6 bases). V lost 4 bases, J lost 6 bases, and 18 bases lay in between. CDR3 size: 15 residues. From germline, CDR1 is SGHAT and CDR2 FQNNGV. CDR3 sequence: CASSSQGGGDAEAFF. The CDR3, as DNA: TGTGCCAGCAGCTCACAGGGTGGTGGGGACGCTGAAGCTTTCTTT.

The chain carries TRBV4-1 and TRBJ1-1, with 12 nucleotides matching TRBD1. The CDR3 has 14 residues. After removal of 5 bases from V and 11 bases from J, the junction contained 9 bases not matched to a gene. Germline CDR1 reads MGHRA; CDR2 reads YSYEKL. CDR3 in DNA: TGCGCCAGCAGCGGGGACAGGGGGCCTTCGTCGGCTTTCTTT. Translated, it gives CASSGDRGPSSAFF.

This clone has only a few counts. This chain connects TRBV5-4 to TRBJ2-2, with 10 bases lining up with TRBD2. Germline-derived CDR1 and CDR2 are SGHNT and YYREEE (reference sequence). This CDR3 comprises 16 residues. The V gene end was trimmed by 1 base and the J gene end by 2 bases; junction bases not matched to a gene: 2. CDR3 protein: CASSLQLAGNTGELFF. The CDR3 nucleotides read TGTGCCAGCAGCTTGCAACTAGCGGGAAACACCGGGGAGCTGTTTTTT.

The genes are TRBV10-2 and TRBJ1-2; D is unresolved. Germline V lookup: CDR1 WSHSY, CDR2 SAAADI. The V end lost 6 bases, the J end lost 6 bases, and 20 bases lay between the germline ends. This CDR3 comprises 15 residues. The chain's CDR3 is CASRGGLGVRDGYTF. The CDR3, as DNA: TGCGCCAGCAGAGGCGGGCTCGGGGTTAGGGATGGCTACACCTTC.

This chain joins TRBV7-9 and TRBJ2-6, with TRBD2 as a possible D gene (6 bases). The CDR3 covers 13 residues. V was trimmed by 4 bases and J by 11 bases, leaving 12 bases between them. CDR1 and CDR2 (germline): SEHNR, FQNEAQ (reference sequence). The chain's CDR3 is CASSWGTVDVLTF. In nucleotides, the CDR3 is TGTGCCAGCAGCTGGGGGACTGTAGACGTCCTGACTTTC.

The CDR3, as DNA: TGCAGTGCTAGTGAGTGGGAGACAGATACGCAGTATTTT. As protein: CSASEWETDTQYF. The chain has TRBV20-1 and TRBJ2-3; D possibly corresponds to TRBD2 (5 bases). CDR3 length: 13 amino acids. V shed 3 bases and J shed 3 bases, with 10 bases lying between them. Germline-derived CDR1 and CDR2 are DFQATT and SNEGSKA (reference sequence).

In this sample, this clone turned up once. V is TRBV7-2 and J is TRBJ2-3; D possibly corresponds to TRBD1 (7 bases). In germline, CDR1 is SGHTA, CDR2 FQGNSA. The CDR3 covers 15 residues. With 1 base removed from V and 6 bases from J, the gap between germline ends came to 14 bases. The CDR3 protein is CASSLGRGTADTQYF. CDR3 sequence (DNA): TGTGCCAGCAGCTTAGGCAGGGGGACTGCGGATACGCAGTATTTT.

V is TRBV5-1 and J is TRBJ1-4; 7 positions match TRBD1. Germline V lookup: CDR1 SGHRS, CDR2 YFSETQ. J lost 7 bases, V lost 3 bases, and 12 bases had no gene match. The CDR3 has 16 amino acids. Here the CDR3 reads CASSSRDPGGGEKLFF. In DNA, the CDR3 is TGCGCCAGCAGCTCCCGGGACCCAGGGGGAGGTGAAAAACTGTTTTTT. The variable domain in full, completed from reference TRBV5-1 and TRBJ1-4, reads KAGVTQTPRYLIKTRGQQVTLSCSPISGHRSVSWYQQTPGQGLQFLFEYFSETQRNKGNFPGRFSGRQFSNSRSEMNVSTLELGDSALYLCASSSRDPGGGEKLFFGSGTQLSVL.

The genes are TRBV5-4 and TRBJ2-1; 10 nucleotides agree with TRBD2. Germline CDR1 reads SGHNT; CDR2 reads YYREEE (reference sequence). The ends lost 0 bases at V and 0 bases at J; junction bases unmatched: 3. The CDR3 is made up of 17 amino acids. In DNA form, the CDR3 reads TGTGCCAGCAGCTTGGGGGCTAGCGGGAGCTCCTACAATGAGCAGTTCTTC. Protein: CASSLGASGSSYNEQFF.

This clone has just a few counts. The J gene is TRBJ1-6, the V gene TRBV4-1, with no clear D. The CDR3 is 15 residues long. The V end lost 1 base, the J end lost 5 bases, and 9 bases lay between the germline ends. Germline V gene data show CDR1 as MGHRA and CDR2 as YSYEKL. The CDR3 DNA follows: TGCGCCAGCAGCCAAGCTACAGATAATAATTCACCCCTCCACTTT. Translated: CASSQATDNNSPLHF.

V usage is TRBV6-5 and J usage is TRBJ1-6; no definite D call. This CDR3 contains 16 residues. V dropped 0 bases and J dropped 5 bases, with 11 bases sitting between them. The germline CDR1 and CDR2 sequences are MNHEY and SVGAGI. DNA for the CDR3: TGTGCCAGCAGTTACTCCCGGACTACGCATAATTCACCCCTCCACTTT. Translation gives CASSYSRTTHNSPLHF.

The V gene is TRBV9, the J gene TRBJ1-3, with D perhaps TRBD1 (6 bases). With 4 bases removed from V and 2 bases from J, the gap between germline ends came to 13 bases. The CDR3 is made up of 15 amino acids. Germline V CDR1 and CDR2: SGDLS, YYNGEE. The CDR3 loop is CASSPTGSTGNTIYF. CDR3 coding DNA: TGTGCCAGCAGCCCTACAGGGAGCACTGGAAACACCATATATTTT.

The chain uses TRBV19 and TRBJ1-3, with 7 positions matching TRBD1. V trimming: 3 bases; J trimming: 6 bases; junction bases outside the gene matches: 8. Germline-derived CDR1 and CDR2 are LNHDA and SQIVND (reference sequence). The CDR3 totals 15 residues. The CDR3 nucleotides are TGTGCCAGTAGTATCCGACAGGGAAAGACAAACACCATATATTTT. Amino acids: CASSIRQGKTNTIYF.

V gene TRBV5-6 combines with J gene TRBJ1-3, with D possibly TRBD1 on 5 matching bases. Germline CDR1 reads SGHDT; CDR2 reads YYEEEE. CDR3 length: 15 residues. V shed 7 bases and J shed 2 bases, with 16 bases lying between them. The CDR3 DNA sequence: TGTGCCAGCGTCCTCCGGGGGGGGACTGGAAACACCATATATTTT. Translated: CASVLRGGTGNTIYF. The full variable domain, rest sourced from reference TRBV5-6 and TRBJ1-3, is DAGVTQSPTHLIKTRGQQVTLRCSPKSGHDTVSWYQQALGQGPQFIFQYYEEEERQRGNFPDRFSGHQFPNYSSELNVNALLLGDSALYLCASVLRGGTGNTIYFGEGSWLTVV.

This clone was recorded once. The rearrangement links TRBV27 to TRBJ2-3, with D perhaps TRBD1 (5 bases). Trimming stripped 8 bases from V and 5 bases from J, with 17 bases between. This CDR3 region has 14 residues. CDR1 and CDR2 (germline): MNHEY, SMNVEV (reference sequence). CDR3 DNA: TGTGCCAGCGGCCCTGGGGCCTTGGTAGATACGCAGTATTTT. Translated: CASGPGALVDTQYF.

The V and J genes are TRBV5-4 and TRBJ2-3; TRBD2 might be the D (5 bases). V was clipped by 6 bases and J by 0 bases, with 14 bases between them. CDR3 length: 15 amino acids. Germline V CDR1 and CDR2: SGHNT, YYREEE (reference sequence). CDR3 sequence (DNA): TGTGCCAGCACCTCTCGAGGGTCTAGCACAGATACGCAGTATTTT. It specifies CASTSRGSSTDTQYF.